Included here is one T cell receptor beta chain sequence, with context. Its antigen remains undetermined. No base quality information exists; no much larger clone differs at one position. As encoded in the germline V gene, CDR1 is ENHRY while CDR2 is SYGVKD. Spanning cysteine to phenylalanine, the CDR3 consists of 14 amino acids. Kept here is only the CDR3 DNA, which spans 42 bases and is read in frame from base 1. At the junction V is shortened by 10 bases and J by 4 bases, with 16 bases in between. The TCR beta CDR3 regions were amplified from the RNA transcripts. The first round of RT-PCR for the TCR CDR3 was performed with the HTBI primer set and the Qiagen OneStep RT-PCR kit. Libraries were constructed in a second round of multiplex PCR, after which size selection and purification were performed. Libraries were sequenced paired-end with 100 bp reads on an Illumina HiSeq2000. In the original analysis: SOAPnuke was used to process the raw data, removing reads that contained adapters or uncalled bases, had a mean Phred below 15, or lacked an exact match to the constant primer or identifier. High-quality paired reads were merged using COPE v1.2.5, and each unique nucleotide sequence was defined as a clonotype. Clonotypes were aligned to IMGT TRBV, TRBD and TRBJ reference segments using MiTCR v1.1. Only V-J combinations with frequency above 0.0001, covering approximately 99% of repertoires, were analysed. The TCS score was defined as F50 (clonal expansion) divided by E x V (chaos), with BLOSUM62-based TCRdist calculated between CDR3 peptides within each V-J. Welch's t-statistics and random forest reduced around 520 V-J features to 10 to 15, which were used in a naive Bayes classifier (R e1071). Clones were called with MiXCR by TCRdb after fastp trimmed the public reads at Q25, and only in-frame beta chains were retained. Every distinct CDR3 protein forms one entry, paired with its most common genes and DNA. These V and J calls originate from TCRdb's pipeline instead of the authors' own analysis. This sample comprises hundreds of thousands of distinct CDR3 sequences, 14% of them detected only once. In total, the top ten clones hold roughly 10% of the sample.

Graves' hyperthyroidism was defined as stable when no progression to ophthalmopathy occurred over 18 months of follow-up. Hyperthyroidism patients were newly diagnosed, had a disease duration of under 2 months, and were aged 18 to 65 years. Any patient with an uncontrolled infection, another autoimmune disease, pregnancy or lactation was excluded. Diagnoses relied on clinical symptoms, serum thyroxine and TRAb, thyroid ultrasound and orbital computed tomography. PBMCs were separated from roughly 10 ml of fresh peripheral blood using Ficoll-Paque density gradient centrifugation. Trizol reagent was used to extract total RNA, and RNA quality was then checked on an Agilent 2100 Bioanalyzer. The sample belongs to a study of T cells in Graves' hyperthyroidism and ophthalmopathy (dated by TCRdb to the late 2010s). With regard to the full study: Peripheral blood was sampled at the time of initial diagnosis, prior to any treatment. The 75 to 100 discovery patients were randomly divided into training and test sets at a 7:3 ratio. To identify distinguishing TCR V-J signatures, a discovery cohort of roughly 100 patients was used, comprising 40 to 45 with Graves' ophthalmopathy and roughly 60 with stable Graves' hyperthyroidism. Once sampling was done, hyperthyroidism patients were given methimazole at a starting dose of 30 mg daily, whereas ophthalmopathy patients were given high-dose intravenous methylprednisolone. In about six Graves' hyperthyroidism patients, the study also compared T-cell repertoires from thyroid tissue with T-cell repertoires from blood. TCR Vbeta CDR3 sequencing of 130 to 150 peripheral blood samples (under 45 ophthalmopathy, 75 or so hyperthyroidism and approximately 17 progressor patients) is reported in the paper. Prospective prediction of ophthalmopathy was tested in an independent validation cohort of 18 hyperthyroidism patients and some 17 patients who later progressed to ophthalmopathy.

Paper-wide results and their limitations: Sample size was not statistically predetermined, and blinding of investigators to group allocation was not performed. In cross-validation, a model built on a 13 V-J signature told ophthalmopathy apart from stable hyperthyroidism with approximately 90% sensitivity and approximately 81% specificity, and in testing the same model reached 80%/75%. Blood samples also contained most of the expanded thyroid clonotypes (frequency above 0.001), which suggests that blood repertoires may reflect thyroid immune responses. In validation, the model predicted progression to ophthalmopathy a median of roughly 6.1 months before onset, with about 64% sensitivity and 72.22% specificity.

Source material: blood. Recombination joined TRBV10-3 with TRBJ2-2; the D call is possibly TRBD1 or TRBD2, each sharing 5 bases. The clonotype comes from a woman aged 18-29 years with Graves' hyperthyroidism. The CDR3 here reads CATGPASSTGELFF. The sequenced DNA: TGTGCCACGGGGCCGGCTAGCTCCACCGGGGAGCTGTTTTTT.